This T cell receptor beta chain is drawn from a study of blood T cells in healthy people across ages. A second PCR, run for about 7 to 11 cycles, used a sample-barcoded 5' primer plus a J-beta primer mix. All cDNA molecules were each tagged by a template-switch adaptor with 12 random nucleotides. TCRdb reprocessed the 5' RACE reads with MiXCR, giving one entry per CDR3 protein. The data hold about 1.4 million distinct CDR3 sequences, with roughly 64% observed a single time. The germline CDR1 and CDR2 sequences are SGHTA and FQGNSA. This CDR3 region has 18 residues. V was pared by 2 bases and J by 4 bases, with 21 bases between.

The gene calls are TRBV7-2 and TRBJ1-5; D is perhaps TRBD1 (6 bases). The sequenced material came from blood. This TCR was sampled from a man between 18 and 35 years old in good health. The CDR3 region is CASSLSLSQGSWNQPQHF. Written as DNA, the CDR3 is TGTGCCAGCAGCTTATCCCTCTCACAGGGTTCTTGGAATCAGCCCCAGCATTTT.